The 28 T cell receptor beta chains reported below all come from one sample, sequenced in a study of technical replicates of blood from a few donors. Profiled with immunoSEQ multiplex PCR; TCRdb holds only in-frame clones, not every one. The table includes fewer than 100,000 clones, 95% to 97% detected once. Source material: T cells isolated from PBMCs. These receptors came from a human donor in good health.

The chain combines TRBV9 with TRBJ2-2; D gene uncertain. This CDR3 has 16 residues. Trimming cost V 1 base and J 2 bases, with 12 bases left between them. Germline CDR1 SGDLS, CDR2 YYNGEE. CDR3 DNA: TGTGCCAGCAGCGTATGGGCAGTCGAAAACACCGGGGAGCTGTTTTTT. It translates to CASSVWAVENTGELFF.

The chain combines TRBV28 with TRBJ1-4; 9 bases match TRBD1. Germline V gene data show CDR1 as MDHEN and CDR2 as SYDVKM. The CDR3 contains 15 residues. The ends lost 2 bases at V and 8 bases at J; junction bases unmatched: 6. CDR3 DNA sequence: TGTGCCAGCAGTTTAAGGGACAGGGTAGGAGAAAAACTGTTTTTT. Its translation: CASSLRDRVGEKLFF.

The chain links TRBV6-1 to TRBJ1-1; TRBD1 agrees at 8 bases. CDR1 MNHNS and CDR2 SASEGT come from the germline V gene. V lost 7 bases and J lost 3; bases outside the gene matches: 4. This CDR3 spans 13 amino acids. The CDR3 nucleotides read TGTGCCAGCAAAATGACAGGGGACACTGAAGCTTTCTTT. Encoded protein: CASKMTGDTEAFF.

The chain joins TRBV6-5 to TRBJ1-1; D not certain. Trimming took 0 bases from V and 4 from J, leaving 9 bases between them. The CDR3 is made up of 14 amino acids. Germline assignment: CDR1 MNHEY and CDR2 SVGAGI. CDR3 amino acids: CASSYSTGSTEAFF. The CDR3 bases are TGTGCCAGCAGTTACTCGACTGGGAGCACTGAAGCTTTCTTT.

This sequence joins TRBV4-2 and TRBJ2-7, with 7 bases aligning to TRBD2. V lost 1 base to trimming and J lost 3 bases; unmatched junction nucleotides: 9. Germline V gene sequence: CDR1 LGHNA, CDR2 YNFKEQ. CDR3 length: 16 residues. The CDR3 is CASSQGLALSNYEQYF. The DNA for the CDR3 is TGTGCCAGCAGCCAAGGACTAGCCCTTTCTAACTACGAGCAGTACTTC.

This clone showed up just once. The chain carries TRBV19 and TRBJ1-4; D is possibly TRBD1 (6 bases). Germline assignment: CDR1 LNHDA and CDR2 SQIVND (reference sequence). Trimming stripped 3 bases from V and 0 bases from J, with 8 bases between. This CDR3 comprises 15 residues. The CDR3 loop is CASSIWGPTNEKLFF. For the CDR3, the DNA is TGTGCCAGTAGTATCTGGGGGCCAACTAATGAAAAACTGTTTTTT.

V and J are TRBV7-8 and TRBJ2-1, with a tentative D call TRBD2 (6 bases). Germline-derived CDR1 and CDR2 are SGHVS and FQNEAQ. The CDR3 is 12 residues long. V gave up 5 bases and J gave up 10 bases, with 12 bases separating them. The CDR3 spells CASSRRREEQFF. The CDR3 DNA sequence: TGTGCCAGCAGCCGCCGTCGGGAGGAGCAGTTCTTC.

The V and J genes are TRBV6-1 and TRBJ2-7; D is perhaps TRBD2 (5 bases). V was trimmed by 10 bases and J by 3 bases, leaving 10 bases between them. Germline V gene data show CDR1 as MNHNS and CDR2 as SASEGT. The CDR3 loop spans 11 amino acids. CDR3 amino acids: CATIRGYEQYF. The CDR3 bases are TGTGCCACCATACGGGGCTACGAGCAGTACTTC.

The chain uses TRBV11-2 and TRBJ2-2; D uncertain. The CDR3 covers 14 residues. V was clipped by 4 bases and J by 0 bases, with 6 bases between them. CDR1 SGHAT and CDR2 FQNNGV come from the germline V gene. The CDR3 sequence is CASSSGPNTGELFF. CDR3 bases: TGTGCCAGCAGCTCAGGCCCGAACACCGGGGAGCTGTTTTTT.

The rearrangement links TRBV11-2 to TRBJ2-3, with D uncertain. Trimming took off 4 bases at V and 4 bases at J, with 3 bases between the two ends. Germline CDR1 and CDR2: SGHAT and FQNNGV. The CDR3 totals 11 residues. The CDR3 bases are TGTGCCAGCAGCTCGTCAGATACGCAGTATTTT. Encoded protein: CASSSSDTQYF.

This clone is a singleton in its sample. This chain uses TRBV11-2 with TRBJ2-1; 7 bases map to TRBD2. V was clipped by 5 bases and J by 8 bases; unmatched bases: 18. This CDR3 is 17 amino acids long. Germline CDR1 reads SGHAT; CDR2 reads FQNNGV. CDR3 DNA: TGTGCCAGCAGCCGCGGGGTAGCGGGTCTCCTTGTGGATGAGCAGTTCTTC. It is translated as CASSRGVAGLLVDEQFF.

The V gene is TRBV6-1, the J gene TRBJ1-3; D call uncertain. Trimming took off 4 bases at V and 0 bases at J, with 10 bases between the two ends. The germline V gene has CDR1 MNHNS and CDR2 SASEGT. This CDR3 comprises 15 residues. The CDR3 loop is CASSGQRRSGNTIYF. For the CDR3, the DNA is TGTGCCAGCAGTGGGCAGCGCCGCTCTGGAAACACCATATATTTT.

This clone was detected only once. The V and J genes are TRBV4-1 and TRBJ1-2; 8 nucleotides match TRBD1. Trimming removed 2 bases from V and 7 bases from J; junction bases left unmatched: 12. This CDR3 region has 16 residues. Germline CDR1 is MGHRA and CDR2 is YSYEKL. In DNA, the CDR3 is TGCGCCAGCAGCCAATCCAGAGGACAGGGATGGGGTGGCTACACCTTC. Translated, it gives CASSQSRGQGWGGYTF.

This rearrangement joins TRBV27 to TRBJ1-1; D is unclear. The CDR3 is 14 residues long. Trimming stripped 2 bases from V and 6 bases from J, with 13 bases between. In germline, CDR1 is MNHEY, CDR2 SMNVEV (reference sequence). For the CDR3, the DNA is TGTGCCAGCAGTTTAATAAGAGGGTCGGCTGAAGCTTTCTTT. This encodes CASSLIRGSAEAFF.

This clone came up once. This sequence joins TRBV4-1 and TRBJ2-3; TRBD1 agrees at 8 bases. The J segment lost 5 bases and the V segment lost 3 bases, leaving 7 bases of the junction unmatched. Germline CDR1 MGHRA, CDR2 YSYEKL. CDR3 size: 15 residues. CDR3: CASSHPDRVGDTQYF. The CDR3 DNA reads as TGCGCCAGCAGCCACCCGGACAGGGTGGGAGATACGCAGTATTTT.

V usage is TRBV7-3 and J usage is TRBJ1-2; weak D call: TRBD1 (6 bases). Trimming pared 5 bases from V and 6 bases from J, leaving 16 bases between. The CDR3 runs 14 residues. Germline lookup yields CDR1 SGHTA and CDR2 FQGTGA. The CDR3 spells CASSPNPNRDGYTF. Here the CDR3 DNA reads TGTGCCAGCAGCCCGAACCCAAACAGGGATGGCTACACCTTC.

The V call is TRBV2, the J call TRBJ1-2, with D perhaps TRBD1 (6 bases). The CDR3 is made up of 15 amino acids. V lost 7 bases to trimming and J lost 5 bases, with 20 bases between them. From germline, CDR1 is SNHLY and CDR2 FYNNEI. The CDR3 sequence: CASTQPTGSEYGYTF. Here the CDR3 DNA reads TGTGCCAGCACTCAACCTACAGGGTCAGAATATGGCTACACCTTC.

The chain recombines TRBV6-6 with TRBJ1-2, with a tentative D call TRBD1 (5 bases). The germline V gene has CDR1 MNHNY and CDR2 SVGAGI (reference sequence). The CDR3 length is 15 residues. Trimming left V 2 bases short and J 8 bases short, with 18 bases between. CDR3 DNA: TGTGCCAGCAGTTACGGGCCAGGGAACCCAACAGGCTACACCTTC. Protein: CASSYGPGNPTGYTF.

The chain has TRBV5-1 and TRBJ1-1, with a weak D call TRBD1 (5 bases). CDR1 and CDR2 from the germline V gene are SGHRS and YFSETQ. There are 13 residues in the CDR3. Trimming took off 4 bases at V and 1 base at J, with 8 bases between the two ends. Here the CDR3 DNA reads TGCGCCAGCAGCGAGGACACGAACACTGAAGCTTTCTTT. It is translated as CASSEDTNTEAFF.

This rearrangement joins TRBV9 to TRBJ2-7; 8 bases align to TRBD1. Germline lookup yields CDR1 SGDLS and CDR2 YYNGEE. Trimming took 4 bases from V and 3 from J; bases not matched to a gene: 6. The CDR3 length is 14 residues. CDR3 in amino acids: CASSPGTGLYEQYF. The CDR3 DNA reads TGTGCCAGCAGCCCGGGGACAGGCCTCTACGAGCAGTACTTC.

This chain connects TRBV5-5 to TRBJ2-7; maybe TRBD1 (5 bases). Germline V gives CDR1 SGHKS, CDR2 YYEKEE (reference sequence). This CDR3 has 14 residues. Trimming left V 0 bases short and J 4 bases short, with 11 bases between. CDR3 protein: CASSLEGERYEQYF. The CDR3 region has the DNA TGTGCCAGCAGCTTGGAAGGGGAAAGGTACGAGCAGTACTTC.

The rearrangement uses TRBV4-2 and TRBJ2-7; 7 bases line up with TRBD2. Germline V gene data show CDR1 as LGHNA and CDR2 as YNFKEQ. The J segment lost 2 bases and the V segment lost 0 bases, leaving 10 bases of the junction unmatched. The CDR3 consists of 17 residues. CDR3 loop: CASSQELIHLAAYEQYF. CDR3 nucleotides: TGTGCCAGCAGCCAAGAGTTGATTCACCTAGCGGCCTACGAGCAGTACTTC.

The chain combines TRBV9 with TRBJ2-7, with TRBD2 matching over 7 bases. This CDR3 comprises 15 residues. V was pared by 2 bases and J by 3 bases, with 8 bases of the junction left unmatched. Germline CDR1 reads SGDLS; CDR2 reads YYNGEE. The DNA of the CDR3 is TGTGCCAGCAGCGTGGGGGGACTAAGGGGCTACGAGCAGTACTTC. Its protein product is CASSVGGLRGYEQYF.

This clone was recorded once. This sequence joins TRBV28 and TRBJ2-5; the match to TRBD2 covers 8 bases. Germline-derived CDR1 and CDR2 are MDHEN and SYDVKM. Trimming took 10 bases from V and 5 from J; bases not matched to a gene: 6. The CDR3 has 12 residues. CDR3: CATRLASETQYF. CDR3 sequence (DNA): TGTGCCACCCGACTAGCGTCCGAGACCCAGTACTTC. The complete variable domain, with remaining parts taken from reference TRBV28 and TRBJ2-5, reads DVKVTQSSRYLVKRTGEKVFLECVQDMDHENMFWYRQDPGLGLRLIYFSYDVKMKEKGDIPEGYSVSREKKERFSLILESASTNQTSMYLCATRLASETQYFGPGTRLLVL.

The rearrangement links TRBV11-3 to TRBJ2-7, with 13 bases fitting TRBD2. The CDR3 length is 16 residues. The germline V gene has CDR1 SGHNT and CDR2 YENEEA. J gave up 6 bases and V 5 bases, and 10 bases lay outside the gene matches. CDR3 in DNA: TGTGCCAGCAGCGAGGGACTAGCGGGGCCCAATTTCGAGCAGTACTTC. Protein sequence: CASSEGLAGPNFEQYF. Filled out from reference TRBV11-3 and TRBJ2-7, the complete variable domain reads EAGVVQSPRYKIIEKKQPVAFWCNPISGHNTLYWYLQNLGQGPELLIRYENEEAVDDSQLPKDRFSAERLKGVDSTLKIQPAELGDSAVYLCASSEGLAGPNFEQYFGPGTRLTVT.

The chain joins TRBV7-9 to TRBJ2-2, with D perhaps TRBD1 (5 bases). Germline V gene sequence: CDR1 SEHNR, CDR2 FQNEAQ (reference sequence). The V and J ends lost 5 bases and 7 bases respectively, with 11 bases between them. The CDR3 loop spans 13 amino acids. The CDR3, as DNA: TGTGCCAGCAGCCATCGGACAATCGGGGAGCTGTTTTTT. The encoded protein is CASSHRTIGELFF. Looking up the rest from reference TRBV7-9 and TRBJ2-2 gives the full variable domain: DTGVSQNPRHKITKRGQNVTFRCDPISEHNRLYWYRQTLGQGPEFLTYFQNEAQLEKSRLLSDRFSAERPKGSFSTLEIQRTEQGDSAMYLCASSHRTIGELFFGEGSRLTVL.

The rearrangement joins TRBV7-8 to TRBJ1-6; 7 nucleotides agree with TRBD1. CDR1 is SGHVS and CDR2 is FQNEAQ in the germline V gene. V was pared by 8 bases and J by 9 bases, with 16 bases of the junction left unmatched. The CDR3 consists of 16 residues. CDR3 sequence: CASRVRGGTAFSPLHF. The CDR3 DNA reads as TGTGCCAGCCGGGTTAGGGGTGGGACAGCCTTTTCACCCCTCCACTTT.

The chain is built from TRBV9 and TRBJ1-1; TRBD1 is a possible D gene (5 bases). Between the trimmed V and J ends, which lost 0 bases and 5 bases, there was a span of 11 bases. CDR1 is SGDLS and CDR2 is YYNGEE in the germline V gene. The CDR3 runs to 14 residues. CDR3 bases: TGTGCCAGCAGCGTAGGTAGGGGATTAACTGAAGCTTTCTTT. This encodes CASSVGRGLTEAFF. Based on the CDR3 plus reference TRBV9 and TRBJ1-1, the full variable domain is DSGVTQTPKHLITATGQRVTLRCSPRSGDLSVYWYQQSLDQGLQFLIQYYNGEERAKGNILERFSAQQFPDLHSELNLSSLELGDSALYFCASSVGRGLTEAFFGQGTRLTVV.